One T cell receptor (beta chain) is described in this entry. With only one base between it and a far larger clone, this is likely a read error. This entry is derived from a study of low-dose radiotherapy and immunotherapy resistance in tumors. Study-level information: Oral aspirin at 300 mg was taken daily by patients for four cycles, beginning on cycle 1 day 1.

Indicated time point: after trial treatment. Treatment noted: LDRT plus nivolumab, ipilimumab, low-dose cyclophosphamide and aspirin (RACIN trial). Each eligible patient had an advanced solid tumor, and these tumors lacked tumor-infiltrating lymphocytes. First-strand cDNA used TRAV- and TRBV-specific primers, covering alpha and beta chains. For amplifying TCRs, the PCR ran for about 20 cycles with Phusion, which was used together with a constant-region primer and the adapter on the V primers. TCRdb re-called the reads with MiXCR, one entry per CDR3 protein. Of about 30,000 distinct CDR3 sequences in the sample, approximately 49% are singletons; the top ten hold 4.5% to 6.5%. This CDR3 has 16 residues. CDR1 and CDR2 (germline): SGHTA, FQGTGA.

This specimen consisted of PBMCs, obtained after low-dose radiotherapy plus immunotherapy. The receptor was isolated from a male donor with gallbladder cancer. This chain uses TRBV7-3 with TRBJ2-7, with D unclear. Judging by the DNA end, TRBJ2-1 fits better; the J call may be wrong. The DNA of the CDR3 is TGTGCCAGCAGCTTAATGGGTAGTGTGACCTACAATGAGCAGTTCTTC. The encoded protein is CASSLMGSVTYNEQFF.